These 19 T cell receptor beta chains originate from one sample sequenced in a study of blood T cell repertoires in COVID-19. Assay used: immunoSEQ multiplex PCR; TCRdb lists only in-frame clones, some missing. The sample has nearly 400,000 clones, around 92% seen once. Sequencing was carried out using PBMCs or T cells enriched from blood (not recorded which). The receptor set was obtained from a woman aged 25 to 45 who had recovered from COVID-19.

In nucleotides, the CDR3 is TGTGCCAGCAGCTCGGCCACAGGGATGACCACTGAAGCTTTCTTT. Amino acids: CASSSATGMTTEAFF. The chain links TRBV5-4 to TRBJ1-1, with D tentatively TRBD1 (6 bases). The CDR3 is 15 amino acids. The ends were cut back, 3 bases at V and 4 bases at J, with 16 bases in the middle. Germline lookup yields CDR1 SGHNT and CDR2 YYREEE (reference sequence).

The chain is built from TRBV30 and TRBJ1-5; 9 nucleotides align to TRBD1. Losses at the gene ends were 4 bases for V and 4 bases for J; bases not matched to a gene: 5. The V gene's germline CDR1 is GTSNPN and CDR2 SVGIG (reference sequence). The CDR3 loop spans 14 amino acids. The CDR3 DNA reads TGTGCCTGGACTCGGGACAGGGATAATCAGCCCCAGCATTTT. It translates to CAWTRDRDNQPQHF.

The rearrangement joins TRBV11-2 to TRBJ1-2; TRBD1 agrees at 10 bases. Germline V CDR1 and CDR2: SGHAT, FQNNGV. V lost 0 bases, J lost 6 bases, and 7 bases stayed unmatched. This CDR3 region has 16 residues. For the CDR3, the DNA is TGTGCCAGCAGCTTAGATCTTCGGACAGGGGGAAATGGCTACACCTTC. This encodes CASSLDLRTGGNGYTF.

V usage is TRBV3-1 (or the pseudogene TRBV3-2) and J usage is TRBJ1-3; 8 bases agree with TRBD1. This CDR3 comprises 16 residues. V was clipped by 2 bases and J by 6 bases; unmatched bases: 9. CDR1 and CDR2 (germline): LGHDT, YNNKEL (reference sequence). The chain's CDR3 is CASSQSGQGTENTIYF. The CDR3 DNA follows: TGTGCCAGCAGCCAATCCGGACAGGGTACGGAAAACACCATATATTTT.

V gene TRBV30 combines with J gene TRBJ1-5; D may be TRBD1 (5 bases). CDR3 length: 14 residues. Germline V lookup: CDR1 GTSNPN, CDR2 SVGIG (reference sequence). Trimming left V 1 base short and J 7 bases short, with 14 bases between. The DNA for the CDR3 is TGTGCCTGGAGTGCCATCGGGGGGGGGCAGCCCCAGCATTTT. It is translated as CAWSAIGGGQPQHF.

The chain recombines TRBV2 with TRBJ1-5; 7 bases are a match to TRBD1. Losses at the gene ends were 6 bases for V and 7 bases for J; bases not matched to a gene: 12. Germline loops: CDR1 SNHLY, CDR2 FYNNEI. This CDR3 has 15 residues. The CDR3 DNA reads TGTGCCAGCAGGAATAACAGGGGTAAAGAGCAGCCCCAGCATTTT. Its protein is CASRNNRGKEQPQHF.

The J gene is TRBJ1-2, the V gene TRBV6-5; 8 bases are a match to TRBD1. The CDR3 totals 13 residues. The V and J ends lost 4 bases and 7 bases, in that order; junction bases with no gene match: 5. Germline lookup yields CDR1 MNHEY and CDR2 SVGAGI. The CDR3 DNA follows: TGTGCCAGCAGTTCGACAGGGGCGAGTGGCTACACCTTC. Residues: CASSSTGASGYTF.

The rearrangement uses TRBV2 and TRBJ1-1; D not certain. The CDR3 contains 10 residues. From germline, CDR1 is SNHLY and CDR2 FYNNEI. Trimming took 5 bases from V and 4 from J, leaving 2 bases between them. CDR3 in amino acids: CASSRTEAFF. The CDR3 nucleotides are TGTGCCAGCAGTCGCACTGAAGCTTTCTTT.

The V call is TRBV19, the J call TRBJ2-7, with 8 bases aligning to TRBD1. In germline, CDR1 is LNHDA, CDR2 SQIVND (reference sequence). The CDR3 sequence is 19 residues long. After removal of 4 bases from V and 0 bases from J, the junction contained 17 bases not matched to a gene. CDR3 bases: TGTGCCAGTAGTACCGGGACTGATCCGGGACAGGATTACTCCTACGAGCAGTACTTC. It translates to CASSTGTDPGQDYSYEQYF.

V gene TRBV7-9 combines with J gene TRBJ2-1; 9 bases are shared with TRBD2. This CDR3 has 15 residues. Germline values: CDR1 SEHNR, CDR2 FQNEAQ (reference sequence). Trimming took 5 bases from V and 8 from J; bases not matched to a gene: 10. The CDR3 region has the DNA TGTGCCAGCAGCCCCGGGACTAGCAATGTCGATGAGCAGTTCTTC. This codes for CASSPGTSNVDEQFF.

Points on this clone: The sample holds other DNA sequences that translate to the same CDR3. This sequence joins TRBV19 and TRBJ2-3; 7 nucleotides agree with TRBD2. CDR1 is LNHDA, CDR2 SQIVND, per germline (reference sequence). With V trimmed by 4 bases and J by 0 bases, 1 base remained unmatched. The CDR3 contains 14 residues. Here the CDR3 DNA reads TGTGCCAGTAGTACTAGCGGTAGCACAGATACGCAGTATTTT. This gives the protein CASSTSGSTDTQYF. Looking up the rest from reference TRBV19 and TRBJ2-3 gives the full variable domain: DGGITQSPKYLFRKEGQNVTLSCEQNLNHDAMYWYRQDPGQGLRLIYYSQIVNDFQKGDIAEGYSVSREKKESFPLTVTSAQKNPTAFYLCASSTSGSTDTQYFGPGTRLTVL.

The genes are TRBV4-2 and TRBJ2-1; TRBD2 aligns across 8 bases. The V and J ends lost 0 bases and 1 base, in that order; junction bases with no gene match: 11. The germline CDR1 and CDR2 sequences are LGHNA and YNFKEQ. The CDR3 runs to 19 residues. CDR3 sequence (DNA): TGTGCCAGCAGCCAAGAATCCGGGGGGGTTATCGGGTCCTACAATGAGCAGTTCTTC. This translates into CASSQESGGVIGSYNEQFF.

V is TRBV5-4 and J is TRBJ1-5, with D unclear. Germline CDR1 and CDR2: SGHNT and YYREEE (reference sequence). This CDR3 contains 15 residues. Trimming cost V 0 bases and J 6 bases, with 13 bases left between them. The CDR3, as DNA: TGTGCCAGCAGCTTGGATGGCGGGAGAGGTCAGCCCCAGCATTTT. It specifies CASSLDGGRGQPQHF.

V is TRBV6-5 and J is TRBJ1-3; D is unclear. V lost 6 bases to trimming and J lost 0 bases, with 9 bases between them. The CDR3 has 14 residues. Germline CDR1 and CDR2: MNHEY and SVGAGI. The CDR3 DNA follows: TGTGCCAGCAGCGCAGGAAACTCTGGAAACACCATATATTTT. Encoded protein: CASSAGNSGNTIYF.

This clone showed up just a few times. This chain uses TRBV12-3 or TRBV12-4 with TRBJ1-1, with a tentative D call TRBD1 (6 bases). Trimming left V 7 bases short and J 10 bases short, with 13 bases between. The CDR3 is 11 amino acids. The CDR3 DNA reads as TGTGCCAGCATGAGACAGGTCGTAGCTTTCTTT. The encoded protein is CASMRQVVAFF.

This chain links TRBV19 with TRBJ1-5; TRBD1 might be the D (5 bases). This CDR3 has 18 residues. Germline assignment: CDR1 LNHDA and CDR2 SQIVND (reference sequence). V shed 4 bases and J shed 0 bases, with 19 bases lying between them. CDR3 in amino acids: CASSTRADLVYSNQPQHF. DNA of the CDR3: TGTGCCAGTAGTACCAGGGCCGACTTGGTTTATAGCAATCAGCCCCAGCATTTT.

This clone was seen only a few times. The sample has other DNA sequences that encode this CDR3 too. The V gene is TRBV6-5, the J gene TRBJ2-6; D call uncertain. This CDR3 has 16 amino acids. CDR1 is MNHEY, CDR2 SVGAGI, per germline. V lost 0 bases, J lost 0 bases, and 6 bases lay in between. In DNA form, the CDR3 reads TGTGCCAGCAGTTACTCGTCAGGCTCTGGGGCCAACGTCCTGACTTTC. Translation gives CASSYSSGSGANVLTF.

The rearrangement uses TRBV30 and TRBJ1-1; no clear D gene. Germline assignment: CDR1 GTSNPN and CDR2 SVGIG (reference sequence). Trimming took off 1 base at V and 0 bases at J, with 15 bases between the two ends. The CDR3 loop spans 16 amino acids. Written as DNA, the CDR3 is TGTGCCTGGAGTGCCGAGTCCTTATCTATGAACACTGAAGCTTTCTTT. As protein: CAWSAESLSMNTEAFF.

The V and J genes are TRBV6-6 and TRBJ1-6; tentatively, D is TRBD1 (5 bases). Germline CDR1 and CDR2: MNHNY and SVGAGI (reference sequence). V lost 5 bases, J lost 10 bases, and 15 bases lay in between. The CDR3 length is 14 residues. CDR3 coding DNA: TGTGCCAGCAGTCCATTGGGGGGTACCTCACCCCTCCACTTT. It encodes CASSPLGGTSPLHF.